This T cell receptor (beta chain) comes out of a study of blood T cell repertoires in COVID-19. Overall study: Sources were T cells, B-cell-depleted T cells, or PBMCs; the material itself was cDNA or gDNA.

Trimming stripped 0 bases from V and 7 bases from J, with 12 bases between. CDR3 length: 14 residues. Germline CDR1 SGHAT, CDR2 FQDESV (reference sequence). Repertoires were generated with immunoSEQ multiplex PCR, while TCRdb's copy carries only in-frame clones and drops some. Among about 180,000 clones listed, approximately 86% were seen once. The J gene is TRBJ1-1, the V gene TRBV11-1; D is unclear. The TCR was taken from a man aged 45 to 65 with active or convalescent COVID-19. The sequencing sample was made of peripheral blood. CDR3 protein: CASSLAGLSLEAFF. Here the CDR3 DNA reads TGTGCCAGCAGCTTAGCGGGCTTATCTCTTGAAGCTTTCTTT.